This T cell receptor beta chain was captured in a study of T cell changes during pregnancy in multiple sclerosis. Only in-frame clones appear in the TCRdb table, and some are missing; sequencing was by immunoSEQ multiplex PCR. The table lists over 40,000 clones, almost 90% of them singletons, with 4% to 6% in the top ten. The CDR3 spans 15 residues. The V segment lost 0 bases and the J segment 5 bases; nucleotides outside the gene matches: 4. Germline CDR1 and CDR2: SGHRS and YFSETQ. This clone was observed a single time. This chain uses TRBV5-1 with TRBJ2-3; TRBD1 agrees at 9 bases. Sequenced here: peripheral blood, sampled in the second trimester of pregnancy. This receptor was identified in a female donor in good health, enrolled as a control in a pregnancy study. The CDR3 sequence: CASSLDGTGIDTQYF. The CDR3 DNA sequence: TGCGCCAGCAGCTTGGACGGGACAGGGATAGATACGCAGTATTTT.